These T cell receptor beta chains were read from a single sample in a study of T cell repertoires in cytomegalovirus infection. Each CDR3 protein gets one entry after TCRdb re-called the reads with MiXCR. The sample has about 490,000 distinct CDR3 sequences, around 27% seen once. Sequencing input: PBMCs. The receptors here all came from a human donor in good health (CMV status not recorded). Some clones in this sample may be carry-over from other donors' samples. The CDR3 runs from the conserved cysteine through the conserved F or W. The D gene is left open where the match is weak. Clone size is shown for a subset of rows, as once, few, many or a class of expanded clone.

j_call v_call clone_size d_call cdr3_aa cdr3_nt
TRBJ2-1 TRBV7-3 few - CASSLIGGRHVLNEQFF TGTGCCAGCAGCTTAATAGGTGGGAGGCACGTCCTCAATGAGCAGTTCTTC
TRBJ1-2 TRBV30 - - CAWSSVDGYTF TGTGCCTGGAGTTCAGTTGATGGCTACACCTTC
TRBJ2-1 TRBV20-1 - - CSARDLRDPWNYNEQFF TGCAGTGCTAGAGACCTACGAGACCCGTGGAACTACAATGAGCAGTTCTTC
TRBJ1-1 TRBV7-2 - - CASSSLTGYTEAFF TGTGCCAGCAGCTCCTTAACAGGGTACACTGAAGCTTTCTTT
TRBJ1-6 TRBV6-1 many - CASSERAANNSPLHF TGTGCCAGCAGTGAAAGGGCGGCGAATAATTCACCCCTCCACTTT
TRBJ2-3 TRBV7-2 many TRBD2 CASLAGVQADTQYF TGTGCCTCGTTAGCGGGAGTGCAAGCAGATACGCAGTATTTT
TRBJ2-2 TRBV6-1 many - CASSLQPANTGELFF TGTGCCAGCAGTTTGCAGCCCGCGAACACCGGGGAGCTGTTTTTT
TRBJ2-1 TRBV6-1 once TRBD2 CASRPAATSASYSEQFF TGTGCCAGCAGACCAGCGGCGACTAGCGCCTCCTACAGTGAGCAGTTCTTC
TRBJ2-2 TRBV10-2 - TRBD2 CASIPGLAGAIPWDSGELFF TGCGCCAGCATCCCGGGACTAGCGGGAGCGATACCTTGGGACTCCGGGGAGCTGTTTTTT
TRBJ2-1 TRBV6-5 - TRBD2 CASSYSRTSGKSYNEQFF TGTGCCAGCAGTTACTCAAGGACTAGCGGGAAAAGTTACAATGAGCAGTTCTTC
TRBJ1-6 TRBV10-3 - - CAISESVASSPLHF TGTGCCATCAGTGAGTCGGTCGCTTCTTCACCCCTCCACTTT
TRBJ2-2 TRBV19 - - CASRPIGNTGELFF TGTGCCAGTAGGCCCATCGGGAACACCGGGGAGCTGTTTTTT
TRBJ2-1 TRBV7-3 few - CASSLIGTNEQFF TGTGCCAGCAGCTTAATAGGGACGAATGAGCAGTTCTTC
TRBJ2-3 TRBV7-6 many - CASSLAPSADTQYF TGTGCCAGCAGCTTAGCGCCGAGCGCAGATACGCAGTATTTT
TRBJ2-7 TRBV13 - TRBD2 CASRTSGRYYEQYF TGTGCCAGCAGAACTAGCGGGAGATATTACGAGCAGTACTTC
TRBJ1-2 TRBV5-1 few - CASSLLESSYGYTF TGCGCCAGCAGCTTGCTGGAGTCGTCCTATGGCTACACCTTC
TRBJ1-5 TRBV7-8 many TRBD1 CASSSKPGQGFGNQPQHF TGTGCCAGCAGCTCTAAACCGGGACAGGGATTTGGAAATCAGCCCCAGCATTTT
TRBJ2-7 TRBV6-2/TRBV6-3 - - CASSYEGTFRYEQYF TGTGCCAGCAGTTACGAGGGAACCTTTCGCTACGAGCAGTACTTC
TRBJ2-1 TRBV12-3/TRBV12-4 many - CASSLGANGLKQFF TGTGCCAGCAGTTTAGGGGCTAATGGCCTTAAGCAGTTCTTC
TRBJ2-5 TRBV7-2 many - CASSEPGTRGTQYF TGTGCCAGCAGCGAACCCGGGACGCGGGGGACCCAGTACTTC
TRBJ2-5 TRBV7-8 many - CASSQGLGRSETQYF TGTGCCAGCAGTCAAGGGCTGGGACGATCAGAGACCCAGTACTTC
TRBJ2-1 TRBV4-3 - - CASSQGVARAEQFF TGCGCCAGCAGCCAAGGGGTGGCGAGGGCTGAGCAGTTCTTC
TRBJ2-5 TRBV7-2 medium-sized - CASSVSVHWYSTSGLSQETQYF TGTGCCAGCAGCGTCTCGGTTCATTGGTACAGTACCTCCGGATTGTCACAAGAGACCCAGTACTTC
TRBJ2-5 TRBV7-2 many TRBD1 CASSPPNDRGKTQYF TGTGCCAGCAGCCCCCCCAATGACAGGGGGAAGACCCAGTACTTC
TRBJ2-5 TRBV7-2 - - CASRPGLQETQYF TGTGCCAGCAGGCCCGGACTGCAAGAGACCCAGTACTTC
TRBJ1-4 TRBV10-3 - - CAISNPTAANEKLFF TGTGCCATCAGTAACCCGACAGCAGCTAATGAAAAACTGTTTTTT
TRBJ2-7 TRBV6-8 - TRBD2 CASRRTSYPSEQYF TGTGCCAGCAGAAGGACTAGCTATCCCTCCGAGCAGTACTTC
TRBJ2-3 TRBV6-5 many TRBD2 CASSYSGAAGSPATQYF TGTGCCAGCAGTTACTCGGGCGCAGCGGGATCACCGGCTACGCAGTATTTT
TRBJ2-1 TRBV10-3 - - CAISEPGGRQFF TGTGCCATCAGTGAGCCCGGAGGGCGGCAGTTCTTC
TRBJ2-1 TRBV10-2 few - CASSDLWGRESSYNEQFF TGCGCCAGCAGTGACTTGTGGGGACGGGAGAGCTCCTACAATGAGCAGTTCTTC
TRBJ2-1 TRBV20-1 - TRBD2 CSARLAGEQFF TGCAGTGCAAGACTAGCGGGAGAGCAGTTCTTC
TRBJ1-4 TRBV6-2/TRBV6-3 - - CASSSGKLEEKLFF TGTGCCAGCAGTTCCGGGAAGTTAGAGGAAAAACTGTTTTTT
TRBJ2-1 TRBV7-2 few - CASSLVAGSSSEQFF TGTGCCAGCAGCTTAGTGGCAGGGTCTTCGTCCGAGCAGTTCTTC
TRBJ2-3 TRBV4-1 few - CASSQLGGERNTDTQYF TGCGCCAGCAGCCAGCTCGGCGGCGAGCGGAACACAGATACGCAGTATTTT
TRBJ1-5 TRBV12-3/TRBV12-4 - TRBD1 CASSPGQGDQPQHF TGTGCCAGCAGTCCCGGACAGGGGGATCAGCCCCAGCATTTT
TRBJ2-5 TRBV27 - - CASSRLSLSAAGQETQYF TGTGCCAGCAGCCGACTTTCCCTGTCTGCGGCGGGTCAAGAGACCCAGTACTTC
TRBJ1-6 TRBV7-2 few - CASSLVSGRDSPLHF TGTGCCAGCAGCTTAGTATCAGGGAGGGATTCACCCCTCCACTTT
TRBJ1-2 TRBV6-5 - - CASSKRNGYGYTF TGTGCCAGCAGTAAAAGGAACGGCTATGGCTACACCTTC
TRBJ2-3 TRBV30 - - CAWKNGLLAQYF TGTGCCTGGAAGAACGGACTTTTAGCGCAGTATTTT
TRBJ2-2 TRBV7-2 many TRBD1 CASSPTGGFDGELFF TGTGCCAGCAGCCCCACAGGGGGCTTTGACGGGGAGCTGTTTTTT
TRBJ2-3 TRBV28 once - CASSSNWDSRSTDTQYF TGTGCCAGCAGTTCGAACTGGGACTCCCGGAGCACAGATACGCAGTATTTT
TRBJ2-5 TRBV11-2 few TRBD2 CASSGWTSGRAETQYF TGTGCCAGCAGCGGCTGGACTAGCGGGAGGGCGGAGACCCAGTACTTC
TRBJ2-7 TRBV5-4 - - CASSPTGPYEQYF TGTGCCAGCAGCCCCACGGGACCTTACGAGCAGTACTTC
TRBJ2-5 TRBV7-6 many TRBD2 CASSLVTSRGETQYF TGTGCCAGCAGCTTGGTGACTAGCCGGGGGGAGACCCAGTACTTC
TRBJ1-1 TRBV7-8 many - CASSVQGGGTEAFF TGTGCCAGCAGCGTACAGGGCGGGGGGACTGAAGCTTTCTTT
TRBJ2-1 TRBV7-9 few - CASTQETTRVPHFSDEQFF TGTGCCAGCACCCAAGAGACCACTAGAGTCCCTCATTTCAGCGATGAGCAGTTCTTC
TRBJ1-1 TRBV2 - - CASILDREAFF TGTGCCAGCATTCTTGACAGGGAAGCTTTCTTT
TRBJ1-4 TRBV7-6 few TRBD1 CASSPGTGGDPGNEKLFF TGTGCCAGCAGCCCAGGGACAGGGGGCGACCCGGGTAATGAAAAACTGTTTTTT
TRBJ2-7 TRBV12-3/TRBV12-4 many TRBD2 CASSSRVAGAQEQYF TGTGCCAGCAGTTCCCGGGTAGCGGGAGCGCAGGAGCAGTACTTC
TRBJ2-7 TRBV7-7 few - CASWLGRETYEQYF TGTGCCTCATGGCTTGGGCGGGAAACCTACGAGCAGTACTTC
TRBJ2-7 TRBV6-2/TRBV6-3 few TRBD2 CASSYSSAGGGPEDEQYF TGTGCCAGCAGTTACTCGTCGGCGGGCGGGGGGCCAGAGGACGAGCAGTACTTC
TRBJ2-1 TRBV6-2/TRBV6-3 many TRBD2 CASIKWGSGSSYNEQFF TGTGCCAGCATCAAATGGGGGAGCGGGAGCTCCTACAATGAGCAGTTCTTC
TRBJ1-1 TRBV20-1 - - CSAQVHNTEAFF TGCAGTGCCCAGGTTCATAACACTGAAGCTTTCTTT
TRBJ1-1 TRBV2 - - CASSVEGRNTEAFF TGTGCCAGCAGTGTCGAGGGGCGGAACACTGAAGCTTTCTTT
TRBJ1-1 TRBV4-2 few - CASSQELLAETEAFF TGTGCCAGCAGCCAAGAACTTCTTGCCGAAACTGAAGCTTTCTTT
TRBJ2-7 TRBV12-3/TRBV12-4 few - CASTLGQGGPYEQYF TGTGCCAGCACCCTGGGGCAGGGGGGACCCTACGAGCAGTACTTC
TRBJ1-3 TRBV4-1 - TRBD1 CASSQVGNRGIGNTIYF TGCGCCAGCAGCCAAGTTGGGAACAGGGGAATCGGAAACACCATATATTTT